This TCR beta chain was recorded in a study of patients and donors after allogeneic stem cell transplantation. One entry per CDR3 protein results from TCRdb running MiXCR on the RT-PCR reads. The top ten clones hold roughly 6% of a sample with some 960,000 distinct CDR3 sequences, more than 15% of them seen once. The CDR3 length is 13 residues. From germline, CDR1 is MNHNS and CDR2 SASEGT. V was shortened by 7 bases and J by 7 bases, with 16 bases between the two germline ends. The chain recombines TRBV6-1 with TRBJ2-5; D gene ambiguous. The receptor's source is a human donor who was either an allogeneic HSCT recipient or a stem cell or donor lymphocyte infusion donor (not recorded which). It is not recorded whose cells these are; they may come from a transplant donor. The material sequenced was blood, either unsorted or a sorted T cell fraction (not recorded which). CDR3 in amino acids: CASTSPGPPTQYF. Here the CDR3 DNA reads TGTGCCAGCACCTCACCAGGCCCCCCGACCCAGTACTTC.